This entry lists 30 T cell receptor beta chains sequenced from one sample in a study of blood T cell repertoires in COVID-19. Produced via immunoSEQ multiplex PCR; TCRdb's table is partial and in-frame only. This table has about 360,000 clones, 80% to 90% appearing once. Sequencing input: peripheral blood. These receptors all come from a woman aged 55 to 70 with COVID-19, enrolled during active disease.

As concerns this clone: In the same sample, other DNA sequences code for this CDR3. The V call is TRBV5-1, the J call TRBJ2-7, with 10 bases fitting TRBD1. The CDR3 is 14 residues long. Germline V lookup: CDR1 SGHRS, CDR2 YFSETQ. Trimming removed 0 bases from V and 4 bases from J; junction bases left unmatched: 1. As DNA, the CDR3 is TGCGCCAGCAGCTTGGCGGGACAGGGGTACGAGCAGTACTTC. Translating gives CASSLAGQGYEQYF.

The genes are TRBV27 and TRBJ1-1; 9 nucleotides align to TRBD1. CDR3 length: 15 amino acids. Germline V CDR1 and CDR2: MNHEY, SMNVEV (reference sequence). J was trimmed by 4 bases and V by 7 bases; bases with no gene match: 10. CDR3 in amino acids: CASTDPGQGGTEAFF. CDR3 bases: TGTGCCAGCACCGACCCGGGACAGGGAGGCACTGAAGCTTTCTTT.

CDR3: CASSLGERGVNNEQFF. Written as DNA, the CDR3 is TGTGCCAGCAGCTTGGGAGAGCGGGGGGTCAACAATGAGCAGTTCTTC. This chain connects TRBV7-9 to TRBJ2-1; TRBD2 aligns across 9 bases. CDR1 is SEHNR and CDR2 is FQNEAQ in the germline V gene (reference sequence). This CDR3 contains 16 residues. J lost 5 bases, V lost 3 bases, and 8 bases had no gene match. Filled out from reference TRBV7-9 and TRBJ2-1, the complete variable domain reads DTGVSQNPRHKITKRGQNVTFRCDPISEHNRLYWYRQTLGQGPEFLTYFQNEAQLEKSRLLSDRFSAERPKGSFSTLEIQRTEQGDSAMYLCASSLGERGVNNEQFFGPGTRLTVL.

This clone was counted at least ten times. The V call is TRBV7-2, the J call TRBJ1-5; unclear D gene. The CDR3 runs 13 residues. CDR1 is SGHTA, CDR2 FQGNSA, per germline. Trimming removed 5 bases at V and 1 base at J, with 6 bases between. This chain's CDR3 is CASSPSSNQPQHF. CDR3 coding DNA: TGTGCCAGCAGCCCATCCAGCAATCAGCCCCAGCATTTT.

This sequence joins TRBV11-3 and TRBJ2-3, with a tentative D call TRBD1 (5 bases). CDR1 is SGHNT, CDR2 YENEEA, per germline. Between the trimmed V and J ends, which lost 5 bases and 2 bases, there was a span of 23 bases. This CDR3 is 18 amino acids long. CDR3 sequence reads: CASSLLASLGAITDTQYF. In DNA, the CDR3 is TGTGCCAGCAGCCTTTTGGCGAGCCTAGGGGCAATCACAGATACGCAGTATTTT.

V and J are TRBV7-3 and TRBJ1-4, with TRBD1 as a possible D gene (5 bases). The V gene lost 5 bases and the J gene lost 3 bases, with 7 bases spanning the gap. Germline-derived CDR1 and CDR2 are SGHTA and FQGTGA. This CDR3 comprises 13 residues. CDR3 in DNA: TGTGCCAGCAGCCGACAGCCTAATGAAAAACTGTTTTTT. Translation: CASSRQPNEKLFF.

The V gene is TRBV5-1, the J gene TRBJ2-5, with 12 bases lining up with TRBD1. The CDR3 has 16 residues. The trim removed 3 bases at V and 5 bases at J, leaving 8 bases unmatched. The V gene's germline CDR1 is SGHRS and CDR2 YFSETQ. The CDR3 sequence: CASSSRGQGAGETQYF. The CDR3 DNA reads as TGCGCCAGCAGCTCGAGGGGACAGGGGGCAGGGGAGACCCAGTACTTC.

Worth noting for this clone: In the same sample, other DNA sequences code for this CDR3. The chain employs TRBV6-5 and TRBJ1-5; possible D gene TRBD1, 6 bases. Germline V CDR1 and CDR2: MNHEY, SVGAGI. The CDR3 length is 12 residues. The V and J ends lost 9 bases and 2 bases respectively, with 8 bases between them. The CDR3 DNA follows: TGTGCCAGTAGACAGGGCAATCAGCCCCAGCATTTT. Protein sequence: CASRQGNQPQHF.

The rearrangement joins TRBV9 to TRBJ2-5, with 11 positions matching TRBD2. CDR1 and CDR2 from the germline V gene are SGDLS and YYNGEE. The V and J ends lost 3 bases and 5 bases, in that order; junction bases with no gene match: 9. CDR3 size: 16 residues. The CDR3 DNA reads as TGTGCCAGCAGCGATAGCGGGGGGGCGATATCTGAGACCCAGTACTTC. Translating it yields CASSDSGGAISETQYF.

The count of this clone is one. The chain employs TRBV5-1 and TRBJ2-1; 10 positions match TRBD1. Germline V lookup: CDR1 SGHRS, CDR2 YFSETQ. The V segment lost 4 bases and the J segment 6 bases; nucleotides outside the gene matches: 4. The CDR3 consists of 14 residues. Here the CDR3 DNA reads TGCGCCAGCAGCCGGACAGGGGGGAGCAATGAGCAGTTCTTC. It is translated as CASSRTGGSNEQFF.

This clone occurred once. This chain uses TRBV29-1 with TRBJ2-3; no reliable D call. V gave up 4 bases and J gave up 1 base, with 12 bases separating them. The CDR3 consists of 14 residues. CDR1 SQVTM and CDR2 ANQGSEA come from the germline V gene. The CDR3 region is CSVAGSGGTDTQYF. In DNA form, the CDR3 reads TGCAGCGTTGCTGGCTCCGGAGGCACAGATACGCAGTATTTT.

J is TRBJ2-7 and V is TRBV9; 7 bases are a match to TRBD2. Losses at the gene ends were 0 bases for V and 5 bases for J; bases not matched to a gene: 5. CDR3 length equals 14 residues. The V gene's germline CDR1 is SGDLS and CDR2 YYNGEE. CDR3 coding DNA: TGTGCCAGCAGCGTAGACGCGGGGGAGCACGAGCAGTACTTC. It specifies CASSVDAGEHEQYF.

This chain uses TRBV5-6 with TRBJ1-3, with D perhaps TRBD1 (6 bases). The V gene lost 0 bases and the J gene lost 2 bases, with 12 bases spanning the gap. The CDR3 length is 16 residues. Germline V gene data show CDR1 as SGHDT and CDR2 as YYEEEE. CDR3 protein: CASSLDSGGAGNTIYF. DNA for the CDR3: TGTGCCAGCAGCTTGGACAGCGGGGGCGCTGGAAACACCATATATTTT.

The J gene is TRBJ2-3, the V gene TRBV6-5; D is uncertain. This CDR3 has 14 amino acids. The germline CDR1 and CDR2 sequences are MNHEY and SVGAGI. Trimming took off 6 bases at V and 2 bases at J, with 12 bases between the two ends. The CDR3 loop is CASRTDAVTDTQYF. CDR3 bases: TGTGCCAGCAGAACCGACGCGGTCACAGATACGCAGTATTTT.

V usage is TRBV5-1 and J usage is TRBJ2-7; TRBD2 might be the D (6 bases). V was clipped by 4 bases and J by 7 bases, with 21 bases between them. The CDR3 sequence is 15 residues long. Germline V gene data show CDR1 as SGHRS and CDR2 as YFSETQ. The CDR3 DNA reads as TGCGCCAGCAGCCCGGAGGGAGCAGCTGTTGAGGAGCAGTACTTC. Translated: CASSPEGAAVEEQYF.

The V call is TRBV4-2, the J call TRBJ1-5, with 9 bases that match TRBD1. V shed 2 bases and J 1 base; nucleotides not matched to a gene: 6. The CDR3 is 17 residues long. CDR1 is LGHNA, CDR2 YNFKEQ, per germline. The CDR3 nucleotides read TGTGCCAGCAGCCAAAGAGGACAGGGGCTAAGCAATCAGCCCCAGCATTTT. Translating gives CASSQRGQGLSNQPQHF.

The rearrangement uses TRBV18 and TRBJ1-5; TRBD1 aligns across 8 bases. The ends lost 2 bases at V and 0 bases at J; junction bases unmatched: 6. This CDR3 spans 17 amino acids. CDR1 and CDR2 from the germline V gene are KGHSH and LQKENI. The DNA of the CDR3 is TGTGCCAGCTCACCAAGAGGACAGGGCTATAGCAATCAGCCCCAGCATTTT. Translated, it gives CASSPRGQGYSNQPQHF.

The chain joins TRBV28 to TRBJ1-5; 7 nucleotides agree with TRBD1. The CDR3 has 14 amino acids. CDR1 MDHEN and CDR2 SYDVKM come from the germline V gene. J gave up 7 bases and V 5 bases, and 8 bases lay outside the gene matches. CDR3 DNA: TGTGCCAGCAGTCATCGACAGGGCTGGCAGCCCCAGCATTTT. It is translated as CASSHRQGWQPQHF.

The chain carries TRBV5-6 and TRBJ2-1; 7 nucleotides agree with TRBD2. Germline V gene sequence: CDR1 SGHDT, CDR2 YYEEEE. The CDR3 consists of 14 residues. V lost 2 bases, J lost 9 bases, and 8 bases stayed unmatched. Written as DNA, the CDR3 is TGTGCCAGCAGCTTAAGGACTAGTTTCCTTGAGCAGTTCTTC. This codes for CASSLRTSFLEQFF.

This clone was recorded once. DNA for the CDR3: TGTGCCAGCAGCTTGATACAGGGGGCGCAGGACACCGGGGAGCTGTTTTTT. Translating gives CASSLIQGAQDTGELFF. The chain carries TRBV5-4 and TRBJ2-2; 9 bases line up with TRBD1. The V gene's germline CDR1 is SGHNT and CDR2 YYREEE (reference sequence). The CDR3 runs to 17 residues. V dropped 1 base and J dropped 3; count of bases not matched to a gene: 7.

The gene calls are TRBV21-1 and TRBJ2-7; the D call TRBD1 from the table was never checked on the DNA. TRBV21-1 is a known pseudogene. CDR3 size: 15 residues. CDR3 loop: CASSKGGQGYREQYF. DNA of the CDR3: TGTGCCAGCAGCAAAGGGGGACAGGGTTATCGCGAGCAGTACTTC.

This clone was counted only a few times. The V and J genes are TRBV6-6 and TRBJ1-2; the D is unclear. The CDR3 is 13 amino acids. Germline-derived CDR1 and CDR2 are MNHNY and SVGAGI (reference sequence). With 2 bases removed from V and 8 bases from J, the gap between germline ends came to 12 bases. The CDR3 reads CASSYGYGGGYTF. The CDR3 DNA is TGTGCCAGCAGTTACGGTTACGGCGGCGGCTACACCTTC.

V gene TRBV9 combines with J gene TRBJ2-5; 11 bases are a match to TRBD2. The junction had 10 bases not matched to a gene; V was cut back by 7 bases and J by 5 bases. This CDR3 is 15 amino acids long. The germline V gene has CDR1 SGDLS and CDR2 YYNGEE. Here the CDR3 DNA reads TGTGCCAGCGGACTAGCGGGCACCCAGGGGGAGACCCAGTACTTC. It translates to CASGLAGTQGETQYF. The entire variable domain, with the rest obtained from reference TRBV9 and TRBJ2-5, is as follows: DSGVTQTPKHLITATGQRVTLRCSPRSGDLSVYWYQQSLDQGLQFLIQYYNGEERAKGNILERFSAQQFPDLHSELNLSSLELGDSALYFCASGLAGTQGETQYFGPGTRLLVL.

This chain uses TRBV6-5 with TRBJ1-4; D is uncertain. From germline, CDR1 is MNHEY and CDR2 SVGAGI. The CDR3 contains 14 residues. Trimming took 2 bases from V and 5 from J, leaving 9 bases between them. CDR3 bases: TGTGCCAGCAGTTACGGTGACGGGAATGAAAAACTGTTTTTT. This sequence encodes CASSYGDGNEKLFF.

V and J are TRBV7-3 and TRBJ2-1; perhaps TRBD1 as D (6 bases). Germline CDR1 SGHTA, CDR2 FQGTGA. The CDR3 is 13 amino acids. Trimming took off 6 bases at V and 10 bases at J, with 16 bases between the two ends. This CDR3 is CASRFEQGYEQFF. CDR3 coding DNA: TGTGCCAGCAGATTCGAACAGGGCTACGAGCAGTTCTTC.

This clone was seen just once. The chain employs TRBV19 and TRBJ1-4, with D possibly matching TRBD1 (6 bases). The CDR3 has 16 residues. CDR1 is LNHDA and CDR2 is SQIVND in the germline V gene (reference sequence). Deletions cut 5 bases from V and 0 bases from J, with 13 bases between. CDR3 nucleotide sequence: TGTGCCAGTAGTTCCGGACAGCTTGCAACTAATGAAAAACTGTTTTTT. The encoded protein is CASSSGQLATNEKLFF. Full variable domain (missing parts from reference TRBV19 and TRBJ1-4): DGGITQSPKYLFRKEGQNVTLSCEQNLNHDAMYWYRQDPGQGLRLIYYSQIVNDFQKGDIAEGYSVSREKKESFPLTVTSAQKNPTAFYLCASSSGQLATNEKLFFGSGTQLSVL.

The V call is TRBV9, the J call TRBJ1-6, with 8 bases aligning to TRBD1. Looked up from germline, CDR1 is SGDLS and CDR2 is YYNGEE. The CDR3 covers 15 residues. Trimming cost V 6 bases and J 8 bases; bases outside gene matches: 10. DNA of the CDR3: TGTGCCAGCAACCCCGGGGACAGGCTGTATTCACCCCTCCACTTT. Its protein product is CASNPGDRLYSPLHF.

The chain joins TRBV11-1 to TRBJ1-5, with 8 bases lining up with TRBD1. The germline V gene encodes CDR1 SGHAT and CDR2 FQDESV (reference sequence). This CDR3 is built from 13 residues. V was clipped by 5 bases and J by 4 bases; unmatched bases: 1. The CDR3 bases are TGTGCCAGCAGCAGGACAGGGAATCAGCCCCAGCATTTT. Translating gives CASSRTGNQPQHF.

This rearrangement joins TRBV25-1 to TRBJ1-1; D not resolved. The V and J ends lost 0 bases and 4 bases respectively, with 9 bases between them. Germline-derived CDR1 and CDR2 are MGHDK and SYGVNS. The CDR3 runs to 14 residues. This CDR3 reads CASSEYLGSTEAFF. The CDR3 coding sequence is TGTGCCAGCAGTGAATATTTGGGGAGCACTGAAGCTTTCTTT.

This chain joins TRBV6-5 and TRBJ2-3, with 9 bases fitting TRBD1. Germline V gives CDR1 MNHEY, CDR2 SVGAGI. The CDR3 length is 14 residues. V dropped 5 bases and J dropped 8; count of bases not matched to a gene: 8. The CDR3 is CASSQDRGGATQYF. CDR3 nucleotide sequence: TGTGCCAGCAGTCAGGACAGGGGAGGAGCTACGCAGTATTTT.